The source of this TCR beta chain is a study of T cells in Graves' hyperthyroidism and ophthalmopathy. As for the study in general: Peripheral blood was taken when the disease was first diagnosed, before any treatment began.

This clonotype was seen ten or more times. Germline V lookup: CDR1 SGHRS, CDR2 YFSETQ. This CDR3 comprises 15 residues. Trimming removed 3 bases from V and 4 bases from J, with 16 bases in between. Amplified regions were TCR beta CDR3 sequences from RNA transcripts. A set of HTBI primers served as the primers for a first-round RT-PCR of the TCR CDR3. Via MiXCR, TCRdb re-called the multiplex PCR reads, giving one row per CDR3 protein. The sample contains about 620,000 distinct CDR3 sequences, about 16% of which appear only once. The definition of stable Graves' hyperthyroidism was no ophthalmopathy progression within 18 months.

The material sequenced was blood. This chain joins TRBV5-1 and TRBJ1-1; a possible D gene is TRBD1 (5 bases). The TCR sequence derives from a woman under 40 with Graves' hyperthyroidism. The CDR3 is CASSSQTGARTEAFF. Written as DNA, the CDR3 is TGCGCCAGCAGCTCGCAAACAGGAGCGCGCACTGAAGCTTTCTTT.